Presented here are 16 T cell receptor beta chains from one specimen sequenced in a study of cytomegalovirus exposure and HLA in healthy donors (dated by TCRdb to the late 2010s). Library construction relied on the immunoSEQ multiplex PCR assay. For the multiplex PCR, a mixture combining 60 forward primers for TCR Vbeta segments and 13 reverse primers for TCR Jbeta segments was used. TCRdb provides this immuneACCESS table in a form limited to in-frame rearrangements. Some clones are lacking; in checked studies, under half of them reflect an unresolved V gene, and why the rest are absent is not known. Within this sample are approximately 190,000 clones, with 65% to 85% of them counted one time only. The ten most abundant clones make up approximately 6% of the sample. What was sequenced was PBMCs. All receptors come from a woman aged 30 to 39 in good health and CMV-seropositive.

V usage is TRBV28 and J usage is TRBJ1-4, with TRBD1 matching over 8 bases. The CDR3 is 16 amino acids. Germline V gene sequence: CDR1 MDHEN, CDR2 SYDVKM. The trim removed 6 bases at V and 10 bases at J, leaving 16 bases unmatched. The CDR3 reads CASSTSDRGLMGKLFF. The DNA of the CDR3 is TGTGCCAGCAGCACAAGCGACAGGGGACTTATGGGAAAACTGTTTTTT.

The rearrangement uses TRBV6-5 and TRBJ1-6; D call uncertain. The germline V gene has CDR1 MNHEY and CDR2 SVGAGI. Trimming took 6 bases from V and 5 from J, leaving 14 bases between them. The CDR3 is 15 residues long. The CDR3 reads CASSPPKGDNSPLHF. As DNA, the CDR3 is TGTGCCAGCAGCCCACCAAAAGGAGATAATTCACCCCTCCACTTT.

The chain is built from TRBV19 and TRBJ2-7, with D possibly matching TRBD1 (6 bases). Germline-derived CDR1 and CDR2 are LNHDA and SQIVND (reference sequence). V lost 10 bases to trimming and J lost 6 bases, with 19 bases between them. The CDR3 is 13 residues long. CDR3 region: CATMDRMFSEQYF. The CDR3 coding sequence is TGTGCCACCATGGACAGAATGTTTTCCGAGCAGTACTTC.

CDR3 sequence (DNA): TGTGCCAGCAGCCCCGACGCAGGGTATGGCTACACCTTC. It is translated as CASSPDAGYGYTF. This chain uses TRBV7-2 with TRBJ1-2, with D possibly being TRBD1 (5 bases). Per germline, CDR1 SGHTA and CDR2 FQGNSA. V dropped 5 bases and J dropped 5 bases, with 12 bases sitting between them. The length of the CDR3 is 13 residues.

This clone was found a few times. This chain connects TRBV28 to TRBJ1-5; 8 bases fit TRBD1. Germline CDR1 MDHEN, CDR2 SYDVKM. The junction had 7 bases not matched to a gene; V was cut back by 5 bases and J by 7 bases. There are 14 residues in the CDR3. CDR3 residues: CASSVGQGSQPQHF. The CDR3 DNA sequence: TGTGCCAGCAGTGTAGGACAGGGTTCACAGCCCCAGCATTTT.

The chain employs TRBV4-2 and TRBJ2-5; 14 bases map to TRBD2. V was clipped by 1 base and J by 5 bases; unmatched bases: 6. Per germline, CDR1 LGHNA and CDR2 YNFKEQ. The CDR3 consists of 17 residues. The CDR3 loop is CASSQGLGLAGEETQYF. The CDR3 nucleotides read TGTGCCAGCAGCCAAGGATTGGGACTAGCGGGAGAGGAGACCCAGTACTTC.

The J gene is TRBJ1-5, the V gene TRBV28, with 8 bases matching TRBD1. Germline V gene lookup returns CDR1 MDHEN and CDR2 SYDVKM. J was trimmed by 2 bases and V by 6 bases; bases with no gene match: 9. The CDR3 consists of 16 residues. CDR3 DNA sequence: TGTGCCAGCAGGGGACAGGCAGGGCACGGCAATCAGCCCCAGCATTTT. As protein: CASRGQAGHGNQPQHF.

This chain connects TRBV27 to TRBJ2-7, with 7 bases aligning to TRBD2. The CDR3 length is 15 residues. The V gene's germline CDR1 is MNHEY and CDR2 SMNVEV (reference sequence). V lost 3 bases, J lost 0 bases, and 5 bases stayed unmatched. Here the CDR3 DNA reads TGTGCCAGCAGTTTCGGGGAGGGCAACTCCTACGAGCAGTACTTC. As protein: CASSFGEGNSYEQYF.

The chain uses TRBV14 and TRBJ2-7; 7 bases fit TRBD2. After removal of 2 bases from V and 1 base from J, the junction contained 8 bases not matched to a gene. Germline V gene data show CDR1 as SGHDN and CDR2 as FVKESK. The CDR3 is made up of 16 amino acids. The CDR3 nucleotides are TGTGCCAGCAGCCAAAGTCCGCTAGCGGCGTCCTACGAGCAGTACTTC. This sequence encodes CASSQSPLAASYEQYF.

The chain has TRBV25-1 and TRBJ1-5, with TRBD1 as a possible D gene (5 bases). The CDR3 covers 17 residues. CDR1 is MGHDK and CDR2 is SYGVNS in the germline V gene. V was pared by 4 bases and J by 1 base, with 17 bases between. CDR3 amino acids: CASSALAGGSSNQPQHF. The CDR3 nucleotides read TGTGCCAGCAGTGCCCTCGCCGGGGGATCCAGCAATCAGCCCCAGCATTTT.

The chain recombines TRBV4-1 with TRBJ1-1; 7 nucleotides line up with TRBD1. The trim removed 0 bases at V and 9 bases at J, leaving 10 bases unmatched. The germline V gene has CDR1 MGHRA and CDR2 YSYEKL. The CDR3 is 15 amino acids. The CDR3 coding sequence is TGCGCCAGCAGCCAAGAACGGACAGGCCGGGGTAAAGCTTTCTTT. Its protein product is CASSQERTGRGKAFF.

The rearrangement uses TRBV5-1 and TRBJ2-1; D remains ambiguous. The CDR3 runs to 14 residues. The germline V gene encodes CDR1 SGHRS and CDR2 YFSETQ. V was shortened by 4 bases and J by 0 bases, with 8 bases between the two germline ends. CDR3 coding DNA: TGCGCCAGCAGCCAGCGCGGCTCCTACAATGAGCAGTTCTTC. Protein: CASSQRGSYNEQFF.

V usage is TRBV6-5 and J usage is TRBJ1-1; no clear D gene. The CDR3 totals 13 residues. The germline CDR1 and CDR2 sequences are MNHEY and SVGAGI. Trimming left V 5 bases short and J 2 bases short, with 9 bases between. Here the CDR3 reads CASSPKRNTEAFF. The CDR3 nucleotides read TGTGCCAGCAGTCCTAAGAGAAACACTGAAGCTTTCTTT.

The CDR3 sequence: CASSLVETSWGTYEQYF. The CDR3 DNA is TGTGCCAGCAGTTTAGTGGAGACCTCCTGGGGCACCTACGAGCAGTACTTC. This chain links TRBV28 with TRBJ2-7; possibly TRBD1 for D (5 bases). CDR1 MDHEN and CDR2 SYDVKM come from the germline V gene. Deletions cut 2 bases from V and 2 bases from J, with 19 bases between. The CDR3 runs to 17 residues.

The J gene is TRBJ1-6, the V gene TRBV6-6, with TRBD1 matching over 8 bases. This CDR3 contains 15 residues. Germline loops: CDR1 MNHNY, CDR2 SVGAGI (reference sequence). V shed 0 bases, J shed 7 bases, and the junction held 2 bases outside the gene matches. The CDR3 DNA reads as TGTGCCAGCAGTTACTCTCGACAGGGGAATTCACCCCTCCACTTT. This gives the protein CASSYSRQGNSPLHF.

V is TRBV6-1 and J is TRBJ1-3; D not resolved. The CDR3 loop spans 15 amino acids. V lost 6 bases and J lost 0, with 12 bases in between. The germline V gene encodes CDR1 MNHNS and CDR2 SASEGT. CDR3 region: CASSGYTDSGNTIYF. CDR3 sequence (DNA): TGTGCCAGCAGCGGGTACACCGACTCTGGAAACACCATATATTTT.